This record covers a single TCR beta chain. Its specificity is not known. Primers used in a second PCR of about 7 to 12 cycles were a sample-barcoded 5' primer and a J-beta primer mix. Tags on each cDNA molecule came from a template-switch adaptor with 12 random nucleotides. TCRdb itself ran the 5' RACE reads through MiXCR, one entry per CDR3 protein. This sample has over 700,000 distinct CDR3 sequences, with 25% found just once. This sample is drawn from a study of blood T cells in healthy people across ages. Study results and limitations: It was found that TCR beta diversity correlated strongly with the percentage of naive T cells.

The CDR3 extends over 16 amino acids. V was clipped by 6 bases and J by 0 bases, with 19 bases between them. Germline-derived CDR1 and CDR2 are SQVTM and ANQGSEA. This sample was shared with a second study, whose subject was T cells of mothers and their children. That investigation notes: Every mother supplied over 9 million TCR beta CDR3 reads and every child 2.5 million to 3.5 million.

The sample was blood. The chain uses TRBV29-1 and TRBJ2-3, with no clear D. The receptor's source is a boy between 10 and 17 years old in good health. The CDR3 DNA is TGCAGCGTCCGACCCGATCCAGCGCATAGCACAGATACGCAGTATTTT. Residues: CSVRPDPAHSTDTQYF.